Sequencing of this TCR beta chain was carried out in a study of liver allograft versus peripheral blood T cells. Study overall: Comparative analysis was performed on T cell receptor repertoires from transplanted livers and from recipients' peripheral blood.

MiXCR was run by TCRdb on the reads, yielding one entry per CDR3 protein. The repertoire includes thousands of distinct CDR3 sequences, about a sixth of them detected once, and roughly 1.9% sits in the top ten. Relative to its sample, this clonotype is medium-sized. Its target is not known. J was trimmed by 5 bases and V by 3 bases; bases with no gene match: 7. CDR3 size: 14 residues. In germline, CDR1 is DFQATT, CDR2 SNEGSKA (reference sequence). General study results and limits: Intragraft T cell receptor repertoires of liver allografts were reported to differ from peripheral blood repertoires.

The receptor's source is a human patient who had a liver transplant. Some T cells may trace back to the graft donor. The V gene is TRBV20-1, the J gene TRBJ1-2; TRBD1 aligns across 9 bases. In DNA form, the CDR3 reads TGCAGTGCTAGCTCGCCGGGACAGGGTTATGGCTACACCTTC. Translated, it gives CSASSPGQGYGYTF.